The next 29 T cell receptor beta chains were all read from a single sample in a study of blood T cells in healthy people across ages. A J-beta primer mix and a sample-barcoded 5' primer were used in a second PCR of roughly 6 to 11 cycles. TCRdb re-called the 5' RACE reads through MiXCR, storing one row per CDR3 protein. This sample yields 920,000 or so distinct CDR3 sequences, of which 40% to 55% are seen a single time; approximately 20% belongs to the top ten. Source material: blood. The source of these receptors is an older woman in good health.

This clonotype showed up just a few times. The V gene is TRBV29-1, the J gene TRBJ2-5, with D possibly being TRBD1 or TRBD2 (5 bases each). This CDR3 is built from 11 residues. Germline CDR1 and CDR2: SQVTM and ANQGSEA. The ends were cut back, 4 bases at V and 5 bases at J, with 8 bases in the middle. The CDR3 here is CSVGGTETQYF. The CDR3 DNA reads TGCAGCGTTGGAGGGACCGAGACCCAGTACTTC.

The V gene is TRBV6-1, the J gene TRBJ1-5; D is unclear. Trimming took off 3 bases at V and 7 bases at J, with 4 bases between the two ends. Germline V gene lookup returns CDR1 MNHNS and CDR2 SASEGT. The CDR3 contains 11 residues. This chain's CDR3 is CASSDFQPQHF. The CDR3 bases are TGTGCCAGCAGTGATTTCCAGCCCCAGCATTTT.

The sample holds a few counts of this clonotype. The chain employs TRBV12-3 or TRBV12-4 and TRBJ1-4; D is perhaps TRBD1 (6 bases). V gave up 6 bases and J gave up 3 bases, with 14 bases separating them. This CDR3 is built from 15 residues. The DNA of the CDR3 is TGTGCCAGCAGACCAGGGGCTAACTCTAATGAAAAACTGTTTTTT. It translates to CASRPGANSNEKLFF.

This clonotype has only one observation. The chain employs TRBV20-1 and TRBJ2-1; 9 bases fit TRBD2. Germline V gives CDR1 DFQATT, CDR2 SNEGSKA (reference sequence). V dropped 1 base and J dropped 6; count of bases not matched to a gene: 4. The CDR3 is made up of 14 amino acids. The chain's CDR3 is CSARVPREGNEQFF. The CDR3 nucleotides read TGCAGTGCTAGAGTGCCGCGGGAGGGCAATGAGCAGTTCTTC.

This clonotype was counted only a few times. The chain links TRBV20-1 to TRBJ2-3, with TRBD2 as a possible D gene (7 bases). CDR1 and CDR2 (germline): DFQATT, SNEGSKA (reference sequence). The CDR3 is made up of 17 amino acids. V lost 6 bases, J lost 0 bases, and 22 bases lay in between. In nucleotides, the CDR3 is TGCAGTGCCATTAGGCCGGGGGGCGGATTTAGCACAGATACGCAGTATTTT. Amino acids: CSAIRPGGGFSTDTQYF.

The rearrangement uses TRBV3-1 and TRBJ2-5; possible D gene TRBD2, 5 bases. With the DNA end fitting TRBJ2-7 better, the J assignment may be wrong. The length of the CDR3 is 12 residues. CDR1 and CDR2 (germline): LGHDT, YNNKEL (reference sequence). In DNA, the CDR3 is TGTGCCAGCAGCCACACTAGGAGCGAGCAGTACTTC. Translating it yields CASSHTRSEQYF.

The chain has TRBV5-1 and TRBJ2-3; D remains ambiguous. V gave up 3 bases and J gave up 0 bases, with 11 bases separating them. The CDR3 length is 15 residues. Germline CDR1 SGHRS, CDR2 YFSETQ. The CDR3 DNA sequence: TGCGCCAGCAGCTGGACGGCTACTAGCACAGATACGCAGTATTTT. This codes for CASSWTATSTDTQYF.

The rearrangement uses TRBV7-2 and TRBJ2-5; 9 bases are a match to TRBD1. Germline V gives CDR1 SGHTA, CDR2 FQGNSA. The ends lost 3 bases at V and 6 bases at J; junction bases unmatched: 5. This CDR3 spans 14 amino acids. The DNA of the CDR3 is TGTGCCAGCAGCTTCACAGGGGGCTCTAAGACCCAGTACTTC. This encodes CASSFTGGSKTQYF.

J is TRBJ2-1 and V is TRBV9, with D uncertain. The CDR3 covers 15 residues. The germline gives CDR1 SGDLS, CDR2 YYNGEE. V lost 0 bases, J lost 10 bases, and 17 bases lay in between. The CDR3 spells CASSVGPGRSYEQFF. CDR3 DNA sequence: TGTGCCAGCAGCGTAGGGCCGGGTCGGTCCTACGAGCAGTTCTTC. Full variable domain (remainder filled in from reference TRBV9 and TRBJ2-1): DSGVTQTPKHLITATGQRVTLRCSPRSGDLSVYWYQQSLDQGLQFLIQYYNGEERAKGNILERFSAQQFPDLHSELNLSSLELGDSALYFCASSVGPGRSYEQFFGPGTRLTVL.

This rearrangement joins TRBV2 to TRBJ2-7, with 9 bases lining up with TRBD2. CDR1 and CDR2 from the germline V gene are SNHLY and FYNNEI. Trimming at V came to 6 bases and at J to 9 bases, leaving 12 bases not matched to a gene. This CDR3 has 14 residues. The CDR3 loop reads CASRVTGLAHGQYF. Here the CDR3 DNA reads TGTGCCAGCAGGGTAACGGGACTAGCCCATGGGCAGTACTTC.

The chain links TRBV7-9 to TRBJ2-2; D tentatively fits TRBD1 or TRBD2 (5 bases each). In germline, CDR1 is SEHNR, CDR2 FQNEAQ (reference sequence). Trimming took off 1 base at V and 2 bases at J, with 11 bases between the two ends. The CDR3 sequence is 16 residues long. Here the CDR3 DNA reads TGTGCCAGCAGCTTAGGGGACCGGGATAACACCGGGGAGCTGTTTTTT. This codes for CASSLGDRDNTGELFF.

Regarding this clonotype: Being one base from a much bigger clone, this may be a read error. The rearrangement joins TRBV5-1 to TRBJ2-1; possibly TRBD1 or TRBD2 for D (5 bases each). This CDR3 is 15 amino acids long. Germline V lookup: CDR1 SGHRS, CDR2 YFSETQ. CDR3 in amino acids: CVSSLVGATYNEQFF. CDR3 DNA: TGCGTCAGCAGCTTGGTCGGGGCAACCTACAATGAGCAGTTCTTC. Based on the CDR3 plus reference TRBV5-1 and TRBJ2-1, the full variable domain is KAGVTQTPRYLIKTRGQQVTLSCSPISGHRSVSWYQQTPGQGLQFLFEYFSETQRNKGNFPGRFSGRQFSNSRSEMNVSTLELGDSALYLCVSSLVGATYNEQFFGPGTRLTVL.

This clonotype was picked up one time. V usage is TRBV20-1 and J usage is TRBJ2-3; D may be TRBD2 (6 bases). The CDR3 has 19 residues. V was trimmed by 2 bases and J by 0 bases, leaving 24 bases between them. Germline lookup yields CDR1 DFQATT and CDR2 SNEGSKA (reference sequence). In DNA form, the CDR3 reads TGCAGTGCTAGACCCTTTCTTTCCCGGGAGCCCTATAGCACAGATACGCAGTATTTT. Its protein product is CSARPFLSREPYSTDTQYF.

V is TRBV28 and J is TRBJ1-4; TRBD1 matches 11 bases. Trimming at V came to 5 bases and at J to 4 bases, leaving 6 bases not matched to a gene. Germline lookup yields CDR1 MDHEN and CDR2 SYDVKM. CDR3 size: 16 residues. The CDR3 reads CASSPRGQGVNEKLFF. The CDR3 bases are TGTGCCAGCAGTCCCAGGGGACAGGGGGTTAATGAAAAACTGTTTTTT.

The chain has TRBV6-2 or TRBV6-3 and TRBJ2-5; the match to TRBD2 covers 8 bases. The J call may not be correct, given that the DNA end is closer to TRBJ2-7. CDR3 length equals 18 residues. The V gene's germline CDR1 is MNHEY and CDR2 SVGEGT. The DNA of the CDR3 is TGTGCCAGCAGTCCCCGGGCCCTTGGGTCTAGCGGGCCCTACGAGCAGTACTTC. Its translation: CASSPRALGSSGPYEQYF.

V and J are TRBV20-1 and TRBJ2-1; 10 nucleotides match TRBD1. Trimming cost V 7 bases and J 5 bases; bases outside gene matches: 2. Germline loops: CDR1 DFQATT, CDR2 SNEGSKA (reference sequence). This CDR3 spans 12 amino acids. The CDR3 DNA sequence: TGCAGTGGGGACAGGGGCGACAATGAGCAGTTCTTC. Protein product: CSGDRGDNEQFF.

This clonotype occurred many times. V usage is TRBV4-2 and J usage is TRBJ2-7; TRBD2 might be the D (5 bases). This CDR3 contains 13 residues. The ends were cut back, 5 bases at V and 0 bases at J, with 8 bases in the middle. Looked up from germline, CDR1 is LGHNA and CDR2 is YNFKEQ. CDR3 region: CASSGRGSYEQYF. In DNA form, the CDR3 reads TGTGCCAGCAGCGGCCGGGGCTCCTACGAGCAGTACTTC.

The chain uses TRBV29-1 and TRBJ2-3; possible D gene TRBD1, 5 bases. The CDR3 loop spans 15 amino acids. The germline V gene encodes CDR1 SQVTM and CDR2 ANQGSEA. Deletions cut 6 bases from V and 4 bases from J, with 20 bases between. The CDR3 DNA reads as TGCAGCGTGACTGGGGCCAGGGTTGTTGCAGATACGCAGTATTTT. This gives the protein CSVTGARVVADTQYF.

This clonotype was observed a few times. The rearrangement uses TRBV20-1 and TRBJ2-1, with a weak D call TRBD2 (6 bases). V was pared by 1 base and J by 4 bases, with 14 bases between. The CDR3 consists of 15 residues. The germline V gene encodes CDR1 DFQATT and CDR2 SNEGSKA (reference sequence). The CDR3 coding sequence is TGCAGTGCTAGAGGATTAGCGGATGTTTACAATGAGCAGTTCTTC. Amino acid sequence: CSARGLADVYNEQFF.

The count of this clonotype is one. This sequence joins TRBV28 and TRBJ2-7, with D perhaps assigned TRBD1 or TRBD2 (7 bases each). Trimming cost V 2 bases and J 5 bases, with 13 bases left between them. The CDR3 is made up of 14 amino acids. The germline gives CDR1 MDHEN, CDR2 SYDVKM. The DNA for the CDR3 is TGTGCCAGCAGTTTAATGGGAGGGGGCCACGAGCAGTACTTC. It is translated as CASSLMGGGHEQYF.

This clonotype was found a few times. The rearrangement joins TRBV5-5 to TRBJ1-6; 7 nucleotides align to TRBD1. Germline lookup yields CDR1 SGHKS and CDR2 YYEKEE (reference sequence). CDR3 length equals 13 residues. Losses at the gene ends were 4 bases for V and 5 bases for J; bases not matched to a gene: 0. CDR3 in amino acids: CASSGQDNSPLHF. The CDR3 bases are TGTGCCAGCAGCGGACAGGATAATTCACCCCTCCACTTT. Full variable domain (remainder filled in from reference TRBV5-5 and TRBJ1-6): DAGVTQSPTHLIKTRGQQVTLRCSPISGHKSVSWYQQVLGQGPQFIFQYYEKEERGRGNFPDRFSARQFPNYSSELNVNALLLGDSALYLCASSGQDNSPLHFGNGTRLTVT.

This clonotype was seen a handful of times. The CDR3 DNA is TGTGCCAGCAGCTTTGCCGGACTAGCGGGAGGGCCGCGCACAGATACGCAGTATTTT. Protein: CASSFAGLAGGPRTDTQYF. J is TRBJ2-3 and V is TRBV5-6; 15 bases align to TRBD2. The junction had 8 bases not matched to a gene; V was cut back by 2 bases and J by 1 base. The CDR3 is 19 amino acids. Germline values: CDR1 SGHDT, CDR2 YYEEEE.

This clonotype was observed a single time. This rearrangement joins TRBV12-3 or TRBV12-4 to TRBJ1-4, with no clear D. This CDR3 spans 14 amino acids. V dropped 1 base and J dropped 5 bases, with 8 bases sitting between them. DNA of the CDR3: TGTGCCAGCAGTTTAGACAACGGGAATGAAAAACTGTTTTTT. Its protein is CASSLDNGNEKLFF.

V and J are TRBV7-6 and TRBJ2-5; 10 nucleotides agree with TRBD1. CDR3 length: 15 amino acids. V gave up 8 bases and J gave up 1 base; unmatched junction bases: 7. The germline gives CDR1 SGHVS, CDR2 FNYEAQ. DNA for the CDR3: TGTGCCAGCGTTGGCGGGACAGGGGTCCAAGAGACCCAGTACTTC. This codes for CASVGGTGVQETQYF.

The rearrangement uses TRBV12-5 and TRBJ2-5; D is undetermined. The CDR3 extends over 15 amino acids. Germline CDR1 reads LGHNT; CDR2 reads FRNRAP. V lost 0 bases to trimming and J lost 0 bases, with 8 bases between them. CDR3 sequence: CASGLVRDYQETQYF. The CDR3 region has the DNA TGTGCTAGTGGTTTGGTTCGTGACTACCAAGAGACCCAGTACTTC.

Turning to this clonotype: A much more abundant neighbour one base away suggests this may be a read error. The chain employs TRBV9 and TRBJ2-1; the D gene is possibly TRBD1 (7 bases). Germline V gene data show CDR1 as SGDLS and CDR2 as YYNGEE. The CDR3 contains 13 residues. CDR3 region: CASSSGGGNGQFF. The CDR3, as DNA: TGTGCCAGCAGCTCCGGAGGGGGCAATGGGCAGTTCTTC. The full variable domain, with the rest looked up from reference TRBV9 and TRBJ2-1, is DSGVTQTPKHLITATGQRVTLRCSPRSGDLSVYWYQQSLDQGLQFLIQYYNGEERAKGNILERFSAQQFPDLHSELNLSSLELGDSALYFCASSSGGGNGQFFGPGTRLTVL.

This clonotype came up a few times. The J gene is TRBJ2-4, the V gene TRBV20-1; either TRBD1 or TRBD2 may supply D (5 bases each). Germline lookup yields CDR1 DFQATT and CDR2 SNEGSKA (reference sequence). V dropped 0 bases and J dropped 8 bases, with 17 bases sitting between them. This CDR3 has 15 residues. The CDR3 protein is CSARDHEGSGYIQYF. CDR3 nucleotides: TGCAGTGCTAGAGATCACGAGGGGTCCGGGTACATTCAGTACTTC.

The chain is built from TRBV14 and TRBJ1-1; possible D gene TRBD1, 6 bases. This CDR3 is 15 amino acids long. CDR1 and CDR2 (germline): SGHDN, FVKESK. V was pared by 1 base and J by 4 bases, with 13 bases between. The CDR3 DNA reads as TGTGCCAGCAGCCAAGTTTGGGGGGCAGGCACTGAAGCTTTCTTT. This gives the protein CASSQVWGAGTEAFF.

CDR3 sequence reads: CSVEDSGNYGYTF. In DNA, the CDR3 is TGCAGCGTTGAAGATTCTGGGAACTATGGCTACACCTTC. This chain uses TRBV29-1 with TRBJ1-2; D gene unclear. The CDR3 totals 13 residues. V lost 0 bases, J lost 2 bases, and 7 bases lay in between. Germline CDR1 is SQVTM and CDR2 is ANQGSEA. The full variable domain, with the rest looked up from reference TRBV29-1 and TRBJ1-2, is SAVISQKPSRDICQRGTSLTIQCQVDSQVTMMFWYRQQPGQSLTLIATANQGSEATYESGFVIDKFPISRPNLTFSTLTVSNMSPEDSSIYLCSVEDSGNYGYTFGSGTRLTVV.